This TCR beta chain stems from a study of molecular identifiers for immune sequencing clone quantification. TCRdb passed the PCR reads through MiXCR, listing each CDR3 protein once. This table has about 320,000 distinct CDR3 sequences, 20% to 25% appearing once. Sorting selected naive CD8 T cells with a CD8+CD4-CCR7+CD45RA+ phenotype. This clonotype was found many times. Looked up from germline, CDR1 is SNHLY and CDR2 is FYNNEI. The J segment lost 11 bases and the V segment lost 7 bases, leaving 18 bases of the junction unmatched. The CDR3 totals 16 residues. This TCR derives from a human donor in good health. Some libraries in this study had Jurkat cell RNA spiked in. Material for sequencing was naive CD8+ T cells from blood, with Jurkat cell RNA spiked in. Subset defined: FACS-sorted CD8+CD4-CCR7+CD45RA+ naive T cells. This chain joins TRBV2 and TRBJ2-3; TRBD2 agrees at 10 bases. For the CDR3, the DNA is TGTGCCAGCATCACGCCTAGCGGGGGCCAAGGTGGAGAGCAGTATTTT. Its translation is CASITPSGGQGGEQYF.